This T cell receptor (beta chain) is drawn from a study of cytomegalovirus exposure and HLA in healthy donors. Vbeta (60) and Jbeta (13) primers were used in the PCR. TCRdb keeps only in-frame clones here, not all; method: immunoSEQ multiplex PCR. Found here are about 60,000 clones, 80% of them singletons; the top ten hold roughly 4.7%. Findings and limits, study-wide: Per a prior analysis, the majority of TCR beta V segments were productive roughly 87% or roughly 30% of the time.

As to this clone: What it binds is unknown.

V gave up 2 bases and J gave up 6 bases; unmatched junction bases: 4. The CDR3 covers 14 residues. Germline CDR1 is MGHDK and CDR2 is SYGVNS. The chain carries TRBV25-1 and TRBJ1-1; 9 bases match TRBD1. Specimen: PBMCs. This receptor was obtained from a woman aged 25 to 39 in good health and CMV-seronegative. The CDR3 protein is CASSETGGSAEAFF. The DNA of the CDR3 is TGTGCCAGCAGTGAAACAGGGGGCTCCGCTGAAGCTTTCTTT. The whole variable domain, remainder taken from reference TRBV25-1 and TRBJ1-1, is EADIYQTPRYLVIGTGKKITLECSQTMGHDKMYWYQQDPGMELHLIHYSYGVNSTEKGDLSSESTVSRIRTEHFPLTLESARPSHTSQYLCASSETGGSAEAFFGQGTRLTVV.